This T cell receptor (beta chain) is drawn from a study of molecular identifiers for immune sequencing clone quantification. The CDR3 length is 14 residues. Germline CDR1 and CDR2: SGHKS and YYEKEE (reference sequence). V shed 0 bases and J shed 5 bases, with 11 bases lying between them. Regarding the study as a whole: Shared barcodes on identical TCR molecules could underestimate the sizes of highly expanded clones.

MiXCR, applied by TCRdb to the PCR reads, yields one record per CDR3 protein. The table shows some 100,000 distinct CDR3 sequences, with around a third occurring only once. The CD8+CD4-CCR7+CD45RA+ phenotype defined the sorted naive CD8 T cells. This clonotype has a handful of counts. Antigen unknown. The sample comprised naive CD8+ T cells from blood, with Jurkat cell RNA spiked in. The subset was: FACS-sorted CD8+CD4-CCR7+CD45RA+ naive T cells. The V and J genes are TRBV5-5 and TRBJ2-5; tentative D call: TRBD1 (5 bases). The clonotype originates from a human donor in good health. Some libraries in this study had Jurkat cell RNA spiked in. CDR3 sequence (DNA): TGTGCCAGCAGCTTGGGGCAGGGTGGCGAGACCCAGTACTTC. This sequence encodes CASSLGQGGETQYF. Using reference TRBV5-5 and TRBJ2-5 for the parts outside the CDR3, the full variable domain is DAGVTQSPTHLIKTRGQQVTLRCSPISGHKSVSWYQQVLGQGPQFIFQYYEKEERGRGNFPDRFSARQFPNYSSELNVNALLLGDSALYLCASSLGQGGETQYFGPGTRLLVL.